This TCR beta chain is drawn from a study of prognosis after radiotherapy for stage I lung cancer. Study overall: Stage I non-small cell lung cancer patients were enrolled from 2018 to early 2019. No patient had concurrent therapy with stereotactic body radiotherapy.

The study amplified the TCR beta CDR3 region from genomic DNA. This amplification was carried out by two rounds of multiplex PCR. With primers specific to each TRBV and TRBJ gene, the first-round PCR was performed. TCRdb re-called the multiplex PCR reads through MiXCR, storing one row per CDR3 protein. Found here are roughly 30,000 distinct CDR3 sequences, around 30% of them singletons; the top ten hold around 29%. Peripheral blood, in approximately 6-milliliter volumes, was drawn at each of two time points. Trimming removed 5 bases from V and 2 bases from J, with 15 bases in between. The CDR3 is made up of 15 amino acids. Study observations and caveats: As reported, TRBV and TRBJ gene usage differed between patients who had metastases and those who did not.

Comment on this clonotype: What it recognizes is unknown.

This sample comprised PBMCs, obtained before or after stereotactic body radiation therapy (not recorded which). The rearrangement links TRBV12-3 or TRBV12-4 to TRBJ1-2; no firm D call. This receptor was taken from a donor at least 50 years old with non-small cell lung cancer. CDR3 sequence: CASSRPVAGNYGYTF. CDR3 nucleotide sequence: TGTGCCAGCAGTCGTCCCGTGGCGGGGAACTATGGCTACACCTTC.